Following are 32 T cell receptor beta chains from one sample sequenced in a study of cytomegalovirus exposure and HLA in healthy donors. The PCR contained 60 Vbeta and 13 Jbeta primers. Repertoires were generated with immunoSEQ multiplex PCR, while TCRdb's copy carries only in-frame clones and drops some. This sample yields around 100,000 clones, of which roughly 80% are seen a single time; roughly 23% belongs to the top ten. Sample: PBMCs. All receptors come from a man between 25 and 39 years old in good health and CMV-seropositive.

To note about this clone: Other nucleotide sequences in the sample specify the same CDR3. The chain employs TRBV5-1 and TRBJ1-5, with 7 bases lining up with TRBD1. V trimming: 3 bases; J trimming: 2 bases; junction bases outside the gene matches: 5. The CDR3 runs 15 residues. The germline gives CDR1 SGHRS, CDR2 YFSETQ. In nucleotides, the CDR3 is TGCGCCAGCAGCTCTGACGGACAGGGCAATCAGCCCCAGCATTTT. This sequence encodes CASSSDGQGNQPQHF.

The V and J genes are TRBV6-1 and TRBJ2-1; D gene ambiguous. The CDR3 has 13 residues. Trimming left V 2 bases short and J 3 bases short, with 5 bases between. The V gene's germline CDR1 is MNHNS and CDR2 SASEGT. This CDR3 reads CASSETYYNEQFF. The CDR3 DNA follows: TGTGCCAGCAGTGAAACCTACTACAATGAGCAGTTCTTC.

The genes are TRBV27 and TRBJ1-2, with D unresolved. This CDR3 spans 14 amino acids. The ends were cut back, 2 bases at V and 1 base at J, with 8 bases in the middle. Germline V CDR1 and CDR2: MNHEY, SMNVEV (reference sequence). The CDR3 loop reads CASSLMADNYGYTF. As DNA, the CDR3 is TGTGCCAGCAGTTTAATGGCAGATAACTATGGCTACACCTTC.

This chain links TRBV5-1 with TRBJ2-5; 8 nucleotides align to TRBD1. The V gene's germline CDR1 is SGHRS and CDR2 YFSETQ. The CDR3 runs 17 residues. The V segment lost 0 bases and the J segment 5 bases; nucleotides outside the gene matches: 12. Written as DNA, the CDR3 is TGCGCCAGCAGCTTGGCGGGACAGGCAATTTCACCTGAGACCCAGTACTTC. This gives the protein CASSLAGQAISPETQYF.

This clone was seen a few times. This rearrangement joins TRBV7-2 to TRBJ1-2; TRBD1 agrees at 8 bases. Looked up from germline, CDR1 is SGHTA and CDR2 is FQGNSA. There are 15 residues in the CDR3. The V gene end was trimmed by 5 bases and the J gene end by 7 bases; junction bases not matched to a gene: 12. The DNA of the CDR3 is TGTGCCAGCAGCCCTTGGACAGGGTCGTTAATTGGCTACACCTTC. This translates into CASSPWTGSLIGYTF.

The sample holds a few counts of this clone. This may come from a read error, since a much larger clone is one base off. V usage is TRBV5-1 and J usage is TRBJ1-2; 7 nucleotides agree with TRBD1. Germline values: CDR1 SGHRS, CDR2 YFSETQ. This CDR3 region has 13 residues. The CDR3 loop is CASSLQGNYGYTF. CDR3 DNA: TGTGCCAGCAGCCTACAGGGGAACTATGGCTACACCTTC.

The V and J genes are TRBV4-1 and TRBJ2-5, with D possibly being TRBD1 (5 bases). Germline V gives CDR1 MGHRA, CDR2 YSYEKL. Trimming took off 0 bases at V and 4 bases at J, with 6 bases between the two ends. The CDR3 has 13 amino acids. The CDR3 DNA follows: TGCGCCAGCAGCCAAGATAGGGGAGAGACCCAGTACTTC. The encoded protein is CASSQDRGETQYF.

This chain uses TRBV15 with TRBJ2-7; 7 nucleotides agree with TRBD1. This CDR3 has 16 amino acids. Germline CDR1 and CDR2: LNHNV and YYDKDF (reference sequence). V dropped 0 bases and J dropped 6; count of bases not matched to a gene: 11. This CDR3 reads CATSRDHTGDPSEQYF. CDR3 nucleotide sequence: TGTGCCACCAGCAGAGATCACACAGGGGACCCCTCCGAGCAGTACTTC.

V gene TRBV28 combines with J gene TRBJ1-3; unclear D gene. The CDR3 loop spans 14 amino acids. V dropped 10 bases and J dropped 2 bases, with 15 bases sitting between them. CDR1 is MDHEN and CDR2 is SYDVKM in the germline V gene. The chain's CDR3 is CATERTVPGNTIYF. Here the CDR3 DNA reads TGTGCCACCGAACGCACGGTTCCTGGAAACACCATATATTTT.

The chain is built from TRBV13 and TRBJ1-1; 9 bases match TRBD1. V gave up 1 base and J gave up 5 bases; unmatched junction bases: 8. CDR1 and CDR2 (germline): PRHDT, FYEKMQ (reference sequence). The CDR3 consists of 16 residues. CDR3 nucleotides: TGTGCCAGCAGCTTAGAGACAGGGGGGGGTGGGACTGAAGCTTTCTTT. Encoded protein: CASSLETGGGGTEAFF.

This chain joins TRBV5-8 and TRBJ2-5, with 13 bases lining up with TRBD2. The CDR3 runs 17 residues. CDR1 SGHTS and CDR2 YDEGEE come from the germline V gene. After removal of 4 bases from V and 5 bases from J, the junction contained 11 bases not matched to a gene. CDR3 region: CASSPGTSGDVRETQYF. The CDR3 DNA sequence: TGTGCCAGCAGCCCAGGGACTAGCGGGGATGTCAGGGAGACCCAGTACTTC.

Written as DNA, the CDR3 is TGTGCCAGCAGTTTATCCGCAGGGGGCTATGGCTACACCTTC. Translation gives CASSLSAGGYGYTF. The rearrangement joins TRBV28 to TRBJ1-2, with TRBD1 matching 7 bases. In germline, CDR1 is MDHEN, CDR2 SYDVKM. The CDR3 runs 14 residues. V dropped 1 base and J dropped 4; count of bases not matched to a gene: 3.

The chain has TRBV5-1 and TRBJ2-5; D is uncertain. V shed 4 bases and J shed 4 bases, with 11 bases lying between them. This CDR3 region has 13 residues. The V gene's germline CDR1 is SGHRS and CDR2 YFSETQ. CDR3 sequence reads: CASSRRLRETQYF. In DNA form, the CDR3 reads TGCGCCAGCAGCCGACGACTTAGAGAGACCCAGTACTTC.

V and J are TRBV6-4 and TRBJ1-2; 9 bases map to TRBD1. CDR3 length: 13 amino acids. Germline assignment: CDR1 MRHNA and CDR2 SNTAGT. With V trimmed by 7 bases and J by 7 bases, 7 bases remained unmatched. DNA of the CDR3: TGTGCCAGCACCCCGACAGGGGGTGGTGGCTACACCTTC. Protein product: CASTPTGGGGYTF.

The chain is built from TRBV18 and TRBJ2-7; 7 bases match TRBD1. Per the germline V gene, CDR1 is KGHSH and CDR2 is LQKENI. The J segment lost 7 bases and the V segment lost 2 bases, leaving 5 bases of the junction unmatched. This CDR3 region has 13 residues. The CDR3 sequence is CASSPNRGEEQYF. CDR3 in DNA: TGTGCCAGCTCACCAAACAGGGGTGAAGAGCAGTACTTC.

The V gene is TRBV11-2, the J gene TRBJ2-7; tentative D call: TRBD2 (6 bases). Germline V gene data show CDR1 as SGHAT and CDR2 as FQNNGV. Trimming cost V 5 bases and J 7 bases, with 18 bases left between them. This CDR3 is 14 amino acids long. CDR3 protein: CASSRDLTSGEQYV. The CDR3 nucleotides read TGTGCCAGCAGCAGGGACTTGACCTCGGGGGAGCAGTACGTC.

The V call is TRBV7-8, the J call TRBJ1-5, with D possibly matching TRBD1 (6 bases). Germline V CDR1 and CDR2: SGHVS, FQNEAQ. CDR3 length equals 16 residues. The V gene lost 9 bases and the J gene lost 4 bases, with 22 bases spanning the gap. The CDR3 sequence is CASKLGGARENQPQHF. In DNA, the CDR3 is TGTGCCAGTAAATTGGGGGGGGCTCGTGAAAATCAGCCCCAGCATTTT. The whole variable domain, remainder taken from reference TRBV7-8 and TRBJ1-5, is GAGVSQSPRYKVAKRGQDVALRCDPISGHVSLFWYQQALGQGPEFLTYFQNEAQLDKSGLPSDRFFAERPEGSVSTLKIQRTQQEDSAVYLCASKLGGARENQPQHFGDGTRLSIL.

Only a few counts were recorded for this clone. The CDR3 nucleotides read TGTGCCAGCAGTTGGACAGGGGCCACTGAAGCTTTCTTT. Translation: CASSWTGATEAFF. The V gene is TRBV27, the J gene TRBJ1-1, with 9 nucleotides matching TRBD1. CDR3 length equals 13 residues. With 4 bases clipped from V and 4 bases from J, the junction kept 1 base outside the gene matches. Germline V gives CDR1 MNHEY, CDR2 SMNVEV (reference sequence).

This clone was counted only a few times. CDR3 in amino acids: CASSNRGTDTQYF. The CDR3 DNA follows: TGTGCCAGCAGTAACCGGGGGACAGATACGCAGTATTTT. The rearrangement joins TRBV25-1 to TRBJ2-3, with D possibly being TRBD2 (6 bases). The germline V and J ends were trimmed by 5 bases and 3 bases, with 9 bases remaining between them. The CDR3 consists of 13 residues. The germline V gene has CDR1 MGHDK and CDR2 SYGVNS.

V and J are TRBV4-1 and TRBJ2-1, with 11 bases lining up with TRBD2. Germline V gives CDR1 MGHRA, CDR2 YSYEKL. The CDR3 is 19 residues long. V was clipped by 5 bases and J by 3 bases; unmatched bases: 15. CDR3 region: CASSAQAGTSGAFYNEQFF. The CDR3 DNA is TGCGCCAGCAGCGCTCAGGCCGGGACTAGCGGAGCCTTCTACAATGAGCAGTTCTTC.

The genes are TRBV10-3 and TRBJ2-1; 10 bases map to TRBD1. Trimming cost V 5 bases and J 8 bases; bases outside gene matches: 12. Germline-derived CDR1 and CDR2 are ENHRY and SYGVKD. This CDR3 region has 16 residues. The chain's CDR3 is CAISPRGQGGMDEQFF. The CDR3 DNA reads as TGTGCCATCAGTCCCCGAGGACAGGGGGGTATGGATGAGCAGTTCTTC.

This sequence joins TRBV25-1 and TRBJ2-7; 9 positions match TRBD1. J was trimmed by 1 base and V by 9 bases; bases with no gene match: 10. The CDR3 covers 15 residues. CDR1 is MGHDK and CDR2 is SYGVNS in the germline V gene. CDR3 sequence: CASITGTGTSYEQYF. CDR3 DNA: TGTGCCAGTATCACCGGGACAGGGACTTCCTACGAGCAGTACTTC.

The chain carries TRBV5-1 and TRBJ2-1; D is perhaps TRBD2 (5 bases). Looked up from germline, CDR1 is SGHRS and CDR2 is YFSETQ. The CDR3 runs 16 residues. The V and J ends lost 0 bases and 8 bases respectively, with 18 bases between them. The CDR3 region is CASSLGRTGGNHEQFF. The CDR3 DNA sequence: TGCGCCAGCAGCTTGGGAAGGACCGGAGGTAACCATGAGCAGTTCTTC.

The DNA of the CDR3 is TGTGCCAGTCATAAAGATTTGCGGGGACGCAATCAGCCCCAGCATTTT. It codes for CASHKDLRGRNQPQHF. J is TRBJ1-5 and V is TRBV19, with a tentative D call TRBD1 (5 bases). The CDR3 has 16 residues. The germline V and J ends were trimmed by 8 bases and 2 bases, with 19 bases remaining between them. The germline V gene has CDR1 LNHDA and CDR2 SQIVND (reference sequence).

The chain couples TRBV5-4 to TRBJ1-2; 10 positions match TRBD1. The V gene's germline CDR1 is SGHNT and CDR2 YYREEE (reference sequence). Trimming cost V 3 bases and J 8 bases; bases outside gene matches: 4. CDR3 size: 13 residues. DNA for the CDR3: TGTGCCAGCAGCTCGACAGGGGGCTTCGGCTACACCTTC. It translates to CASSSTGGFGYTF.

The rearrangement joins TRBV19 to TRBJ2-1; D is possibly TRBD2 (6 bases). Germline assignment: CDR1 LNHDA and CDR2 SQIVND (reference sequence). V lost 6 bases and J 3 bases, leaving 12 bases between the germline ends. There are 14 residues in the CDR3. Written as DNA, the CDR3 is TGTGCCAGTAGGAAGGAGGGAGTCTACAATGAGCAGTTCTTC. Translated, it gives CASRKEGVYNEQFF.

The rearrangement links TRBV9 to TRBJ2-3; 9 bases agree with TRBD2. The CDR3 is 16 residues long. V trimming: 0 bases; J trimming: 1 base; junction bases outside the gene matches: 3. Germline V gene sequence: CDR1 SGDLS, CDR2 YYNGEE. The CDR3 DNA reads TGTGCCAGCAGCGTAGAGTTAGCGGGGGGCACAGATACGCAGTATTTT. It translates to CASSVELAGGTDTQYF.

The CDR3 region has the DNA TGTGCCAGCAGCCCGGGACTAGCGGGGGGCCAGACCCAGTACTTC. This encodes CASSPGLAGGQTQYF. This chain joins TRBV11-2 and TRBJ2-5; 15 positions match TRBD2. Germline CDR1 is SGHAT and CDR2 is FQNNGV. V shed 5 bases, J shed 6 bases, and the junction held 4 bases outside the gene matches. The CDR3 has 15 amino acids.

J is TRBJ1-1 and V is TRBV27; D is uncertain. The CDR3 is 14 residues long. Germline loops: CDR1 MNHEY, CDR2 SMNVEV (reference sequence). Trimming shortened V by 6 bases and J by 5 bases, and 16 bases separated the two germline ends. The CDR3 here is CASRKDAQRTEAFF. Here the CDR3 DNA reads TGTGCCAGCAGGAAAGACGCCCAGAGGACTGAAGCTTTCTTT.

V is TRBV18 and J is TRBJ2-5; D perhaps matches TRBD1 (5 bases). Germline V gives CDR1 KGHSH, CDR2 LQKENI. V lost 6 bases to trimming and J lost 1 base, with 12 bases between them. This CDR3 has 14 residues. CDR3 protein: CASSPWGVQETQYF. Here the CDR3 DNA reads TGTGCCAGCTCCCCATGGGGCGTCCAAGAGACCCAGTACTTC.

The rearrangement uses TRBV27 and TRBJ2-1; 8 bases align to TRBD2. J lost 9 bases, V lost 5 bases, and 15 bases had no gene match. The germline CDR1 and CDR2 sequences are MNHEY and SMNVEV (reference sequence). The CDR3 runs 16 residues. CDR3 amino acids: CASSTYGTRALSEQFF. In DNA, the CDR3 is TGTGCCAGCAGTACTTACGGGACTAGAGCTTTGAGTGAGCAGTTCTTC.

The chain joins TRBV2 to TRBJ1-3; 8 bases match TRBD1. The CDR3 length is 13 residues. J was trimmed by 7 bases and V by 5 bases; bases with no gene match: 4. Germline-derived CDR1 and CDR2 are SNHLY and FYNNEI. CDR3 nucleotide sequence: TGTGCCAGCAGTCCAGGGGGCCGGAACACCATATATTTT. Translating it yields CASSPGGRNTIYF.